This TCR beta chain came from a study of post-analysis software for immune sequencing data. Across the whole study: Relapsing-remitting, secondary progressive and progressive-relapsing multiple sclerosis courses were included.

General observations from the study: Compared against controls, patients with multiple sclerosis displayed significantly lower normalized Chao1 diversity. Among roughly 5 TRBV segments more frequent in patients than controls were TRBV5-6, TRBV5-1 and TRBV20-1. Pronounced co-clustering by F measure was evident among identically batched samples.

The library was made from cDNA and included unique molecular identifiers. MiXCR, applied by TCRdb to the PCR reads, yields one record per CDR3 protein. Among about 800,000 distinct CDR3 sequences listed, roughly 30% were seen once. The CDR3 loop spans 12 amino acids. The germline CDR1 and CDR2 sequences are DFQATT and SNEGSKA (reference sequence). With respect to this clonotype: Its target is unknown.

The genes are TRBV20-1 and TRBJ1-2; D remains ambiguous. Sample: blood. This TCR was sampled from a girl aged 10 to 17 with multiple sclerosis. As DNA, the CDR3 is TGCAGCGACACTTCGGCCGAAGATGGCTACACCTTC. Its protein is CSDTSAEDGYTF.